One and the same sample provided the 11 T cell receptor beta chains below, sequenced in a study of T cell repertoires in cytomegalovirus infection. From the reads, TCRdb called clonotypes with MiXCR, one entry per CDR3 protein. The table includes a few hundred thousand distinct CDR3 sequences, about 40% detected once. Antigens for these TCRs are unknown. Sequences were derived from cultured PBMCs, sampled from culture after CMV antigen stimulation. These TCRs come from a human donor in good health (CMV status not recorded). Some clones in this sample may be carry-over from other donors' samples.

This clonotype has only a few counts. The CDR3 nucleotides are TGCGCCAGCAGCCAAGCAGCAGGGACGGCTTTCTTT. Protein sequence: CASSQAAGTAFF. The chain has TRBV4-1 and TRBJ1-1, with D tentatively TRBD1 (5 bases). The CDR3 totals 12 residues. Trimming pared 1 base from V and 11 bases from J, leaving 11 bases between. Looked up from germline, CDR1 is MGHRA and CDR2 is YSYEKL.

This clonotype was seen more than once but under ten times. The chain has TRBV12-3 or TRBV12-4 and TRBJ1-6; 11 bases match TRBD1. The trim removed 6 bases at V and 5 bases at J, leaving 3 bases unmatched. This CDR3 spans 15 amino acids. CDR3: CASRDRGLHNSPLHF. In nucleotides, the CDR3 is TGTGCCAGCAGGGACAGGGGGCTCCATAATTCACCCCTCCACTTT.

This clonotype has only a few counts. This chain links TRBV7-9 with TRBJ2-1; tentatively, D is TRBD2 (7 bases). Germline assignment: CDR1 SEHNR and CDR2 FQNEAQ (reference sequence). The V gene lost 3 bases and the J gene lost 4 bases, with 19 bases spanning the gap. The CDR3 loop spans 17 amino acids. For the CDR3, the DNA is TGTGCCAGCAGCTTGCCGAAGGGGGGGCCTATTTACAATGAGCAGTTCTTC. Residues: CASSLPKGGPIYNEQFF.

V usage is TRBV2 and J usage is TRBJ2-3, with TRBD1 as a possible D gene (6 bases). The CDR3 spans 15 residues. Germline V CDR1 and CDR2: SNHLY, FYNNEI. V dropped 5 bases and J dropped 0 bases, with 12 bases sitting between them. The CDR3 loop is CASSRGTLSTDTQYF. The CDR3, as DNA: TGTGCCAGCAGTAGGGGGACGCTTAGCACAGATACGCAGTATTTT.

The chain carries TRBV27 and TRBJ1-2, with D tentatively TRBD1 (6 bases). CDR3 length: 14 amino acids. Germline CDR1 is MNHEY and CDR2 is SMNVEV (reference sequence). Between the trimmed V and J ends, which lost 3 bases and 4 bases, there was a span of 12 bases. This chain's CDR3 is CASSLAGDSYGYTF. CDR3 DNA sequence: TGTGCCAGCAGTTTGGCAGGGGACTCCTATGGCTACACCTTC.

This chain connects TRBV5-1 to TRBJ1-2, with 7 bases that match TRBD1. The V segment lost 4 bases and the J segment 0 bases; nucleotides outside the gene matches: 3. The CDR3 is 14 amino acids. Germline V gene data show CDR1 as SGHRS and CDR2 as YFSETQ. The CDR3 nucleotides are TGCGCCAGCAGCCGGGACAGCACTAACTATGGCTACACCTTC. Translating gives CASSRDSTNYGYTF.

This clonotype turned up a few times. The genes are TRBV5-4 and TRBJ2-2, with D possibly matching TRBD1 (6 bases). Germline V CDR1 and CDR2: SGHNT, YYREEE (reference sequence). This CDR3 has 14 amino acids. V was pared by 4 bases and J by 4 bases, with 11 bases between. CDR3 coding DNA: TGTGCCAGCAGCAACAGGGAAATCACCGGGGAGCTGTTTTTT. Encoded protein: CASSNREITGELFF.

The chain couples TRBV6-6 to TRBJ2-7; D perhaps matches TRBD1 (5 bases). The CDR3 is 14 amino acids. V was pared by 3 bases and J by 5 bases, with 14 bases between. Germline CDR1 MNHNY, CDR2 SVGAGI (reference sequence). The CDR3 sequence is CASSYRIQGNEQYF. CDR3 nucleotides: TGTGCCAGCAGTTATCGTATTCAGGGCAACGAGCAGTACTTC.

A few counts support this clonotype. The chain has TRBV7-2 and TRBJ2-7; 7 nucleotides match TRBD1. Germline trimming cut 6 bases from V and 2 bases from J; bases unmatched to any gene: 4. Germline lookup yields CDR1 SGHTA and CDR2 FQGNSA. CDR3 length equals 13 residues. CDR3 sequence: CASRSTGPYEQYF. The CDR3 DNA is TGTGCCAGCAGATCGACAGGGCCCTACGAGCAGTACTTC. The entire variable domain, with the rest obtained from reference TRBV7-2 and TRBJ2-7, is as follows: GAGVSQSPSNKVTEKGKDVELRCDPISGHTALYWYRQSLGQGLEFLIYFQGNSAPDKSGLPSDRFSAERTGGSVSTLTIQRTQQEDSAVYLCASRSTGPYEQYFGPGTRLTVT.

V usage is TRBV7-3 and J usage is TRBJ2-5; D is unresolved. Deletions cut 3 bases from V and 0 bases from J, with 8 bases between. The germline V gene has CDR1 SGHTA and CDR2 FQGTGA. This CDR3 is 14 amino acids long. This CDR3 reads CASSFYSNQETQYF. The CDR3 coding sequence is TGTGCCAGCAGCTTCTACAGCAACCAAGAGACCCAGTACTTC.

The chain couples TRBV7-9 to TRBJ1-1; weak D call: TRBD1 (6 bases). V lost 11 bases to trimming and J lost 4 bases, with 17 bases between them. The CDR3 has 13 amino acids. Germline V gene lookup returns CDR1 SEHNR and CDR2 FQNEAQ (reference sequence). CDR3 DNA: TGTGCCTCGGGAGGGGGGCTGAGCACTGAAGCTTTCTTT. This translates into CASGGGLSTEAFF.